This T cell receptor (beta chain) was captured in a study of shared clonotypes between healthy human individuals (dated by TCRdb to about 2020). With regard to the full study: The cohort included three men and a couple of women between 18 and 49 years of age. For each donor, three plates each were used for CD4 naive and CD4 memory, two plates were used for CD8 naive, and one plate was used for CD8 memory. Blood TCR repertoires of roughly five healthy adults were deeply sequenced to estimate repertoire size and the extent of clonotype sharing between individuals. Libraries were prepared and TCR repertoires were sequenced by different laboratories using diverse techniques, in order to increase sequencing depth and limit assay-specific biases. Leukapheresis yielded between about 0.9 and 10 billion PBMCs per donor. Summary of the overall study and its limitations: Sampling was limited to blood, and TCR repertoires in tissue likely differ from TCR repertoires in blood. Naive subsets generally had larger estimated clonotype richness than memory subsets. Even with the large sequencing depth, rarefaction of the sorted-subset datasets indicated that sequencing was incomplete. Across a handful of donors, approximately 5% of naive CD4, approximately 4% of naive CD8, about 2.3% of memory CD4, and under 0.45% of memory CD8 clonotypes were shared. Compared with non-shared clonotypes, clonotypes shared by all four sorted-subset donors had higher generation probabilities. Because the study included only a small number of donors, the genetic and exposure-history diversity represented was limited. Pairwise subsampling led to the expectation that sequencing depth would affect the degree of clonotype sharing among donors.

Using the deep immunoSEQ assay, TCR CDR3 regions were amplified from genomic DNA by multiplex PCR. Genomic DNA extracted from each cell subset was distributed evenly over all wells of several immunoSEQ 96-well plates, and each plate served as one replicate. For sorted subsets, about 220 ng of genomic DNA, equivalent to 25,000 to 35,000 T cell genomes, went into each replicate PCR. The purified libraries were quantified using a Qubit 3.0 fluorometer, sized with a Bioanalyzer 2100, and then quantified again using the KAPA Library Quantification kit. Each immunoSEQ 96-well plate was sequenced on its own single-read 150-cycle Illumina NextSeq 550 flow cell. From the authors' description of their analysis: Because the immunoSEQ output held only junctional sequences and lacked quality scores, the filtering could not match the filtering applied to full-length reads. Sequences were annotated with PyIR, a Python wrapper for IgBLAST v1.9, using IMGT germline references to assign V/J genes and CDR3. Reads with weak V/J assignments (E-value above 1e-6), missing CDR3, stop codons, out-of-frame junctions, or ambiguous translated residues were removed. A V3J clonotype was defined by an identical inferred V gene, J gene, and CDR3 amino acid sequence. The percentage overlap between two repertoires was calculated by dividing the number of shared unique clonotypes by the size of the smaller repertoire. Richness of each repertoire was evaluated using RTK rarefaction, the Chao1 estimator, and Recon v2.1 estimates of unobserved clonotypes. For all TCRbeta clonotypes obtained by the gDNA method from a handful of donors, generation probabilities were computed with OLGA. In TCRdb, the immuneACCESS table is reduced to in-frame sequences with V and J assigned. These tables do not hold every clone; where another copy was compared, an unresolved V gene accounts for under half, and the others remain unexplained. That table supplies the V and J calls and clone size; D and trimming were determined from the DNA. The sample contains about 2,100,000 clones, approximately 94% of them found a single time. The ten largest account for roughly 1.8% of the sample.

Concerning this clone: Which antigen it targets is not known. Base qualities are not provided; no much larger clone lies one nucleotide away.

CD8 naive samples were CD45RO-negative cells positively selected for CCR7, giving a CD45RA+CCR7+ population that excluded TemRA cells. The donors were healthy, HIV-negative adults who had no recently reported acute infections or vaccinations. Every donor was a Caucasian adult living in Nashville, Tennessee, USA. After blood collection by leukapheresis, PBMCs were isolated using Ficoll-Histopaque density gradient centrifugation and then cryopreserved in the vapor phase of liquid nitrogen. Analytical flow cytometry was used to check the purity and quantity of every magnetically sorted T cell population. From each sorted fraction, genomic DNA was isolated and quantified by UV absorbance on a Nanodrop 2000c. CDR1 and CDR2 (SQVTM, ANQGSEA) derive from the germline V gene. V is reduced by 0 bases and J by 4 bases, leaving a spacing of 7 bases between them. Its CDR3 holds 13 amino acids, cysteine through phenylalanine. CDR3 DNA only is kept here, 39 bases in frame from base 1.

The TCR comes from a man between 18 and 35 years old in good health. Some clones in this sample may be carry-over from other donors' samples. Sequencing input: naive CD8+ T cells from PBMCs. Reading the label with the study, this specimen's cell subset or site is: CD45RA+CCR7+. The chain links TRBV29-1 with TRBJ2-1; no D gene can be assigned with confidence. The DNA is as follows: TGCAGCGTTGAAGATAAGGGATACAATGAGCAGTTCTTC. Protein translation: CSVEDKGYNEQFF.